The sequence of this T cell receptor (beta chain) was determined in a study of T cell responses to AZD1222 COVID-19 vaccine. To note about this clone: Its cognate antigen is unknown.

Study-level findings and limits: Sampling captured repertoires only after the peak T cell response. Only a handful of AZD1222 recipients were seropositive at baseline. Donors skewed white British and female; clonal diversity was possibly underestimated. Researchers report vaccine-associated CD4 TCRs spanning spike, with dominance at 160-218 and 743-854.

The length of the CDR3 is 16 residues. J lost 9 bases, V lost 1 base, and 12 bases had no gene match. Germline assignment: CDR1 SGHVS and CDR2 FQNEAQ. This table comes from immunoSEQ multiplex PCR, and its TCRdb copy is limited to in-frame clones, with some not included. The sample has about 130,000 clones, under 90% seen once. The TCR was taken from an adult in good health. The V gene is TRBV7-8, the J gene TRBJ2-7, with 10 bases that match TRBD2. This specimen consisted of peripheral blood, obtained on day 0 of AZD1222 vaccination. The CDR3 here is CASSLVSGGPPQGQYF. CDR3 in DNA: TGTGCCAGCAGCTTAGTTAGCGGGGGGCCACCACAGGGGCAGTACTTC.